This T cell receptor (beta chain) was found in a study of blood T cell repertoires in COVID-19. Study-level background: Sources were T cells, B-cell-depleted T cells, or PBMCs; the material itself was cDNA or gDNA.

Sequencing was performed with immunoSEQ multiplex PCR; in TCRdb, only in-frame clones are kept and a portion is missing. The profile shows 250,000 or so clones, around 89% of them singletons. From germline, CDR1 is SNHLY and CDR2 FYNNEI. This CDR3 is built from 16 residues. V was clipped by 8 bases and J by 7 bases; unmatched bases: 13. The gene calls are TRBV2 and TRBJ2-2, with 10 bases lining up with TRBD2. The material sequenced was PBMCs or T cells enriched from blood (not recorded which). The sequence derives from a man aged 35 to 55 who had recovered from COVID-19. DNA of the CDR3: TGTGCCAGCGACGGCAACCTAGCGGGAGCAAACGGGGAGCTGTTTTTT. Encoded protein: CASDGNLAGANGELFF.